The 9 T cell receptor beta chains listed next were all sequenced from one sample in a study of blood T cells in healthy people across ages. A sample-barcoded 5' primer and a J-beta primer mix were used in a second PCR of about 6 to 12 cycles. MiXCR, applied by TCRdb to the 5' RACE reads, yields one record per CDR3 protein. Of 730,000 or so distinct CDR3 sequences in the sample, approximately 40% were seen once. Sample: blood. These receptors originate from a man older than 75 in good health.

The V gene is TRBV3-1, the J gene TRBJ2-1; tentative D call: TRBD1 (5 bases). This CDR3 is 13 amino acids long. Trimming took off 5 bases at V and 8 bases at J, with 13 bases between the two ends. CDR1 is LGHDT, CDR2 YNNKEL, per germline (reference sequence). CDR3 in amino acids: CASSTVLGHEQFF. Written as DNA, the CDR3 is TGTGCCAGCAGCACAGTATTGGGGCATGAGCAGTTCTTC.

The CDR3 is CASTPGLADNEQFF. The CDR3 coding sequence is TGTGCCAGCACCCCGGGACTAGCGGACAATGAGCAGTTCTTC. V usage is TRBV2 and J usage is TRBJ2-1; the match to TRBD2 covers 11 bases. The V gene end was trimmed by 7 bases and the J gene end by 5 bases; junction bases not matched to a gene: 4. Per the germline V gene, CDR1 is SNHLY and CDR2 is FYNNEI. The CDR3 has 14 amino acids.

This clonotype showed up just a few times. In nucleotides, the CDR3 is TGCGCCAGCAGCACGGGACAGGGGCCGTATAATTCACCCCTCCACTTT. It encodes CASSTGQGPYNSPLHF. The rearrangement links TRBV5-1 to TRBJ1-6, with TRBD1 matching 10 bases. CDR1 is SGHRS and CDR2 is YFSETQ in the germline V gene. The CDR3 contains 16 residues. V lost 4 bases and J lost 4; bases outside the gene matches: 5.

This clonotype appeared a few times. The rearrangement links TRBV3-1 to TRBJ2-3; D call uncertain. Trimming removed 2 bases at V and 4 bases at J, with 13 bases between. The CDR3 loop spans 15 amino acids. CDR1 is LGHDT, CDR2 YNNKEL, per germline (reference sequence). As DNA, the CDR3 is TGTGCCAGCAGCCAACTAGGACGTCTCTCAGATACGCAGTATTTT. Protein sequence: CASSQLGRLSDTQYF.

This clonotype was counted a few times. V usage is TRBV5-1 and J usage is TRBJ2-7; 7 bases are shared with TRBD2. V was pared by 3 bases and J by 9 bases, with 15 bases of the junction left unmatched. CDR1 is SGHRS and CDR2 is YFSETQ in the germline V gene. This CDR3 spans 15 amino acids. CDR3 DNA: TGCGCCAGCAGCTCGCAAGCGGGACCCTCTACGGTGCAGTACTTC. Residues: CASSSQAGPSTVQYF.

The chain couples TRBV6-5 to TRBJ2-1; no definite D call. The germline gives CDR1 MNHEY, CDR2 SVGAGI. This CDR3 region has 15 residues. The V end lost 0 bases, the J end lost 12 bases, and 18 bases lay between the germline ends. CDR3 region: CASSYSQGPSRAQFF. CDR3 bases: TGTGCCAGCAGTTACTCACAAGGACCCTCTCGCGCGCAGTTCTTC.

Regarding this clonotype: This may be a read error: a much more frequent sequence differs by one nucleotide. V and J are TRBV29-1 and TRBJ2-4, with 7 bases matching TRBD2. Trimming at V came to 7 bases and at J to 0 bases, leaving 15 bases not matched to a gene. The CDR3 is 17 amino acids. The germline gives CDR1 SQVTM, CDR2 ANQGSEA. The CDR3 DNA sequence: TGCAGCGCGACCGCGGGGGTCGGAGTCCTAGCCAAAAACATTCAGTACTTC. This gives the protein CSATAGVGVLAKNIQYF.

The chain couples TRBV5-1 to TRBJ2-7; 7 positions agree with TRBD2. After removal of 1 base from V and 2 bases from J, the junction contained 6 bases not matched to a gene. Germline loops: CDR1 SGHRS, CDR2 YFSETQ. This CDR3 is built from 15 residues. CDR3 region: CASSLSGGITYEQYF. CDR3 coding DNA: TGCGCCAGCAGCTTGTCGGGGGGTATTACCTACGAGCAGTACTTC.

CDR3 DNA: TGTGCCAGCAGCGCGAAAGCTGGACAGGGGGGTGGGCAGTATTTT. Protein sequence: CASSAKAGQGGGQYF. This chain uses TRBV7-2 with TRBJ2-3, with 10 bases aligning to TRBD1. This CDR3 has 15 amino acids. Germline V lookup: CDR1 SGHTA, CDR2 FQGNSA. V lost 5 bases, J lost 11 bases, and 13 bases stayed unmatched.